This is a list of T cell receptor beta chains from one sample in a study of T-cell reconstitution after alpha-beta-depleted transplantation in children. MiXCR, run by TCRdb on the PCR reads, gives a single entry per CDR3 protein. The data hold about 980,000 distinct CDR3 sequences, with roughly 29% observed a single time. The specimen was PBMCs, mostly from graft donor cells, collected 360 days after TCRalphabeta/CD19-depleted stem cell transplant. These receptors all come from a boy under three years old who had a stem cell transplant for SCID, so the T cells may come from the graft donor. The CDR3 runs from the conserved cysteine through the conserved F or W. The D gene is left open where the match is weak. The size of a clone is reported for some rows only, either as once, few or many, or as a class for expanded clones.

J gene | V gene | clone size | D gene | CDR3 DNA | CDR3 protein
TRBJ2-2 | TRBV7-3 | . | . | TGTGCCAGCAGCTCGGACCTAACGAACACCGGGGAGCTGTTTTTT | CASSSDLTNTGELFF
TRBJ2-1 | TRBV5-1 | many | . | TGCGCCAGCAGCTTCGGTATCACCATTCGGGAGCAGTTCTTC | CASSFGITIREQFF
TRBJ1-1 | TRBV20-1 | few | TRBD1 | TGCAGTGCTATTCCGGGACAGGCTATAAACACTGAAGCTTTCTTT | CSAIPGQAINTEAFF
TRBJ2-3 | TRBV4-1 | few | . | TGCGCCAGCAGCCAGCAACAGGGTGTTACGCAGTATTTT | CASSQQQGVTQYF
TRBJ1-4 | TRBV12-3/TRBV12-4 | . | TRBD1 | TGTGCCAGCAGTTTCCAACAGGGGAATGAAAAACTGTTTTTT | CASSFQQGNEKLFF
TRBJ2-2 | TRBV7-8 | . | TRBD1 | TGTGCCAGCAGCTTATCCGGGACAGGGTGGACCGGGGAGCTGTTTTTT | CASSLSGTGWTGELFF
TRBJ2-6 | TRBV6-5 | few | TRBD1 | TGTGCCAGCAGTTACTCCGGGACAGCGAGCTCTGGGGCCAACGTCCTGACTTTC | CASSYSGTASSGANVLTF
TRBJ2-7 | TRBV7-2 | few | TRBD1 | TGTGCCAGCAGCTTATGGGGGACAGGGAACGAGCAGTACTTC | CASSLWGTGNEQYF
TRBJ2-3 | TRBV18 | few | . | TGTGCCAGCTCACCGGTCGGGGGTAGCACAGATACGCAGTATTTT | CASSPVGGSTDTQYF
TRBJ1-1 | TRBV7-6 | . | . | TGTGCCAGCAGCTTAGAATTTGGGGAGAACACTGAAGCTTTCTTT | CASSLEFGENTEAFF
TRBJ2-7 | TRBV20-1 | . | TRBD1 | TGCAGTGCGGGCAGGGACAGGGGTGAGCAGTACTTC | CSAGRDRGEQYF
TRBJ1-2 | TRBV27 | few | TRBD1 | TGTGCCAGCAGTCCTGGACAGGGGGAAAGCTACACCTTC | CASSPGQGESYTF
TRBJ1-1 | TRBV4-1 | . | TRBD1 | TGCGCCAGCAGCCAAGTCCTGACAGGGGTTAAGGGCACTGAAGCTTTCTTT | CASSQVLTGVKGTEAFF
TRBJ2-1 | TRBV20-1 | few | . | TGCAGTGCTAGGGGCAGACAGAAGCACTACAATGAGCAGTTCTTC | CSARGRQKHYNEQFF
TRBJ1-4 | TRBV18 | . | . | TGTGCCAGCTCACTCGACCAGGGGGAAAAACTGTTTTTT | CASSLDQGEKLFF
TRBJ2-7 | TRBV11-2 | many | . | TGTGCCAGCAGCTTAACCCCTTTTGGGGCCTCCTACGAGCAGTACTTC | CASSLTPFGASYEQYF
TRBJ2-1 | TRBV19 | . | . | TGTGCCAGTAGATCCCCTCCATCGCCTCCAATGTTCTTC | CASRSPPSPPMFF
TRBJ2-3 | TRBV12-3/TRBV12-4 | many | . | TGTGCCAGCAGCTCGAGGGGGGGGGCCACAGATACGCAGTATTTT | CASSSRGGATDTQYF
TRBJ2-7 | TRBV29-1 | . | . | TGCAGCGTCAATAACTGGGACCCTCCCTACGAGCAGTACTTC | CSVNNWDPPYEQYF
TRBJ2-5 | TRBV28 | . | . | TGTGCCAGCAGTTTATTACGCCTTATCGGGACCCAGTACTTC | CASSLLRLIGTQYF
TRBJ2-1 | TRBV20-1 | . | TRBD2 | TGCAGTGCTAGAGGGGCTAGCGGGGGGGATTACAATGAGCAGTTCTTC | CSARGASGGDYNEQFF
TRBJ2-5 | TRBV20-1 | . | TRBD2 | TGCAGTGCTAGCCCGACTAGCGGGGGGGCCAATTACCAAGAGACCCAGTACTTC | CSASPTSGGANYQETQYF
TRBJ1-1 | TRBV7-2 | many | TRBD1 | TGTGCCAGCAGCTTAACCCGGGACAGCCTTGAAGCTTTCTTT | CASSLTRDSLEAFF
TRBJ1-5 | TRBV20-1 | . | TRBD1 | TGCAGTGCGCAAAACCCGGGACAGGGGAAGAGGCGCAATCAGCCCCAGCATTTT | CSAQNPGQGKRRNQPQHF
TRBJ2-7 | TRBV7-2 | . | . | TGTGCCAGCAGCTTACGGGGCAGGTTCGGAAACGAGCAGTACTTC | CASSLRGRFGNEQYF
TRBJ1-1 | TRBV20-1 | few | TRBD1 | TGCAGTGCTAGTCAGGGGGTCACTGAAGCTTTCTTT | CSASQGVTEAFF
TRBJ2-3 | TRBV20-1 | few | TRBD2 | TGCAGTGCTAGAGACCCCCTTAACCCACTAGCGGGGGGTGCAGATACGCAGTATTTT | CSARDPLNPLAGGADTQYF
TRBJ2-7 | TRBV20-1 | . | . | TGCAGTGCTAAAATGATCGGGCAGGGGGAGGACGAGCAGTACTTC | CSAKMIGQGEDEQYF
TRBJ2-7 | TRBV9 | few | TRBD1 | TGTGCCAGCAAGGGGACAGCAAGGATTTGCGAGCAGTACTTC | CASKGTARICEQYF
TRBJ2-7 | TRBV29-1 | . | . | TGCAGCGTTGGGCTAGATCTCGGCTACGAGCAGTACTTC | CSVGLDLGYEQYF
TRBJ2-3 | TRBV3-1 | . | . | TGTGCCAGCAGCCAAGAATTAGCTGTTGATACGCAGTATTTT | CASSQELAVDTQYF
TRBJ2-7 | TRBV6-5 | . | . | TGTGCCAGCAGTTTCGGGACTTTCCCTAGGTCCTACGAGCAGTACTTC | CASSFGTFPRSYEQYF
TRBJ2-7 | TRBV29-1 | . | TRBD1 | TGCAGCGTGACCCGGACAGGAACCTACGAGCAGTACTTC | CSVTRTGTYEQYF
TRBJ2-4 | TRBV28 | few | . | TGTGCCAGCAGTCTACCCGGGGCCGAGGCCGACATTCAGTACTTC | CASSLPGAEADIQYF
TRBJ1-4 | TRBV9 | many | . | TGTGCCAGCAGCGCCCTCGGGGGTAATGAAAAACTGTTTTTT | CASSALGGNEKLFF
TRBJ1-1 | TRBV28 | many | TRBD1 | TGTGCCAGCAGTTTCCTGGGACAGGCCCCTTTGAGCACTGAAGCTTTCTTT | CASSFLGQAPLSTEAFF
TRBJ2-2 | TRBV5-1 | . | . | TGCGCCAGCAGCTTCGACCCCGGGACACTAAACACCGGGGAGCTGTTTTTT | CASSFDPGTLNTGELFF
TRBJ2-3 | TRBV10-3 | . | TRBD1 | TGTGCCATCAGTGGCACAGGGGATGGCACAGATACGCAGTATTTT | CAISGTGDGTDTQYF
TRBJ2-1 | TRBV4-2 | many | TRBD2 | TGTGCCAGCAGCCAAGATGTAGCGGGGAATAACAATGAGCAGTTCTTC | CASSQDVAGNNNEQFF
TRBJ1-1 | TRBV6-5 | . | . | TGTGCCAGCAGTTATGGGGCAGCAAACACTGAAGCTTTCTTT | CASSYGAANTEAFF
TRBJ2-1 | TRBV2 | . | TRBD2 | TGTGCCAGCAACAGAAGAGCGGGGTATTACAATGAGCAGTTCTTC | CASNRRAGYYNEQFF
TRBJ2-2 | TRBV10-3 | . | . | TGTGCCATCAGTAGACTCGCCGGGACCGGGGAGCTGTTTTTT | CAISRLAGTGELFF
TRBJ2-7 | TRBV20-1 | few | . | TGCAGTGCTCCGGGGGCGGGCTACGAGCAGTACTTC | CSAPGAGYEQYF
TRBJ2-2 | TRBV4-3 | few | . | TGCGCCAGCAGCCAGGCGGAATACACCGGGGAGCTGTTTTTT | CASSQAEYTGELFF
TRBJ2-7 | TRBV12-3/TRBV12-4 | . | . | TGTGCCAGCAGTTTAGGTCCCGACGCCTCCTACGAGCAGTACTTC | CASSLGPDASYEQYF
TRBJ2-2 | TRBV4-2 | . | . | TGTGCCAGCAGCCAAGATCCGCGGGACGAGAGCTCCACCGGGGAGCTGTTTTTT | CASSQDPRDESSTGELFF
TRBJ2-1 | TRBV11-2 | . | TRBD1 | TGTGCCAGCAGCCTTGGGGCAGGGGGACCTGAGCAGTTCTTC | CASSLGAGGPEQFF
TRBJ2-3 | TRBV7-8 | . | . | TGTGCCAGCAGCTATGACACTCGCACAGATACGCAGTATTTT | CASSYDTRTDTQYF
TRBJ1-3 | TRBV9 | . | TRBD1 | TGTGCCAGCAGCGTGGATTTTGGGACAGGGGTGGCTGGAAACACCATATATTTT | CASSVDFGTGVAGNTIYF
TRBJ2-1 | TRBV21-1 | many | . | TGTGCCAGCAGCAAAGGGCCCCACCGCAATGAGCAGTTCTTC | CASSKGPHRNEQFF
TRBJ2-7 | TRBV5-7 | . | . | TGTGCCAGCAGCTTGGCCAAGCAGGGGAAGAGCTCCTACGAGCAGTACTTC | CASSLAKQGKSSYEQYF
TRBJ2-4 | TRBV5-6 | . | . | TGTGCCAGCAGCTTGGCCCGGACGGCCCTAGCCAAAAACATTCAGTACTTC | CASSLARTALAKNIQYF
TRBJ2-7 | TRBV3-1 | many | . | TGTGCCAGCAGCCTACAGTGGCGGGGAGCTTCCTACGAGCAGTACTTC | CASSLQWRGASYEQYF
TRBJ1-6 | TRBV6-1 | few | . | TGTGCCAGCCGGCCCGGTGCCGGGGGATATATGAATTCACCCCTCCACTTT | CASRPGAGGYMNSPLHF
TRBJ1-2 | TRBV7-2 | . | . | TGTGCCAGCAGCTCTGCGGGGGGAGGGATGGATGGCTACACCTTC | CASSSAGGGMDGYTF
TRBJ2-1 | TRBV10-3 | few | . | TGTGCCATCAGTGCGGAGGAGGGATACAATGAGCAGTTCTTC | CAISAEEGYNEQFF
TRBJ1-5 | TRBV15 | . | . | TGTGCCACCAGCATGGGGCTGACGGGGAATCAGCCCCAGCATTTT | CATSMGLTGNQPQHF
TRBJ1-1 | TRBV12-3/TRBV12-4 | . | . | TGTGCCAGCAGTTTCCACCTATTGGGAAACACTGAAGCTTTCTTT | CASSFHLLGNTEAFF
TRBJ1-1 | TRBV6-1 | . | . | TGTGCCAGCAGGGCGGGACCGAGGAACACTGAAGCTTTCTTT | CASRAGPRNTEAFF